This T cell receptor beta chain was identified in a study of CD8 T cells in ankylosing spondylitis (dated by TCRdb to the late 2010s). Regarding the study in general: T cell receptor beta repertoires were profiled in healthy donors and ankylosing spondylitis patients so that disease-linked TCR variants could be found. Peripheral blood samples were taken, and synovial fluid was additionally collected from ankylosing spondylitis patients. The whole study cohort included over 85 healthy donors and roughly 24 ankylosing spondylitis patients.

The sample was run on an Illumina HiSeq 2500. Quantitative 5'-RACE with molecular barcodes was used to prepare TCR beta libraries. The study's own analysis went as follows. Disease-linked TCR variants were identified with a new computational method built on a probabilistic model of VDJ rearrangement. Starting from the raw public reads, TCRdb applied fastp trimming at Q25, assembled clones with MiXCR and retained in-frame beta chains. Merged by CDR3 protein, the rows form single entries marked with the most common genes and DNA. V and J calls and clone size were set by TCRdb, not the authors. The sample yields about 340,000 distinct CDR3 sequences; about 15% were counted once. The ten top clones hold approximately 1% of the sample. V lost 5 bases and J lost 0 bases; the stretch between them is 10 bases long. The cysteine opens and the phenylalanine closes a CDR3 of 13 amino acids. Only the CDR3 region is kept as DNA, spanning 39 bases read in frame from base 1. CDR1 SQVTM and CDR2 ANQGSEA were looked up in the germline V gene.

The study at large found these results: According to the report, matched synovial fluid samples from ankylosing spondylitis patients were significantly enriched for the disease-linked clones. A TCR beta motif made up of several highly homologous amino acid variants appeared to be characteristic of blood from ankylosing spondylitis patients. The disease-linked clones showed a CD8+ phenotype and occurred at relatively low frequencies in peripheral blood. Some TCR beta motif variants had previously been reported in synovial fluid and blood of reactive arthritis patients, which suggested common disease-initiation mechanisms.

Only a few counts were recorded for this clonotype. Its target antigen remains unknown. No per-base quality is available; no much larger clone lies one base away. The TCR was taken from a male donor with ankylosing spondylitis or in good health (not recorded which). Sequencing input: blood, either unsorted or a sorted T cell fraction (not recorded which). The rearrangement joined TRBV29-1 to TRBJ1-2, with no reliable assignment of the D segment. In nucleotides, the sequence is TGCAGCGTTAACGACGGCCCTAACTATGGCTACACCTTC. This yields the protein CSVNDGPNYGYTF.